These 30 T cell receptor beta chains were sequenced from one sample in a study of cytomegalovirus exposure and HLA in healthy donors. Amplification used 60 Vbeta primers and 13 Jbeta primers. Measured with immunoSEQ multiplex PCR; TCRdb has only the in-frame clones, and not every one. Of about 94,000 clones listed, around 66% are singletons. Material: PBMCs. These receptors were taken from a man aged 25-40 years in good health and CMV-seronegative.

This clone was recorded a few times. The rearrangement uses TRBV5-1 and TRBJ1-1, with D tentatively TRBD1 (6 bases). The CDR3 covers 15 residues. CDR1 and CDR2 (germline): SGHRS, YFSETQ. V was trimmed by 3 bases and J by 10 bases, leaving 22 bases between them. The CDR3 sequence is CASSYASGTTLTAFF. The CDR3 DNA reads TGCGCCAGCAGCTATGCCTCCGGGACAACACTGACAGCTTTCTTT.

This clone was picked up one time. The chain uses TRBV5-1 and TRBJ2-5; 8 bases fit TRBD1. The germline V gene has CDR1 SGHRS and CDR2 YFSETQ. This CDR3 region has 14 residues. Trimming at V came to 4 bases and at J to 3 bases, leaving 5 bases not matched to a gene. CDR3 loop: CASSGTGQEETQYF. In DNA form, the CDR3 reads TGCGCCAGCAGCGGAACGGGACAGGAAGAGACCCAGTACTTC.

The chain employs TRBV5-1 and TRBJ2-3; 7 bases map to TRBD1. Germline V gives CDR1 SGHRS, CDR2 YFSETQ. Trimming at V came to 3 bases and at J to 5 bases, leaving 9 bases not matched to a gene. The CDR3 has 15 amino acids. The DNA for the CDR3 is TGCGCCAGCAGCTCAAAAATGAACAGGGGAGATACGCAGTATTTT. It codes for CASSSKMNRGDTQYF.

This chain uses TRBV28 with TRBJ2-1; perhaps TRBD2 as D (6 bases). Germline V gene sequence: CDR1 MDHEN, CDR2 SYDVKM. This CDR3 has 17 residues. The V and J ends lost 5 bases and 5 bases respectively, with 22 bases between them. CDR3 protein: CASSTPGWAGKNNEQFF. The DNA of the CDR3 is TGTGCCAGCAGTACCCCGGGCTGGGCGGGAAAGAACAATGAGCAGTTCTTC.

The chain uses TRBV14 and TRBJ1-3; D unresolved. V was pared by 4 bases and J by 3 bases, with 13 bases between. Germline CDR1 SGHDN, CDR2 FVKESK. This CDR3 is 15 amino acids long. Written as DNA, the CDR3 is TGTGCCAGCAGCCCGCCGACGGGGTATGGAAACACCATATATTTT. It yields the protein CASSPPTGYGNTIYF.

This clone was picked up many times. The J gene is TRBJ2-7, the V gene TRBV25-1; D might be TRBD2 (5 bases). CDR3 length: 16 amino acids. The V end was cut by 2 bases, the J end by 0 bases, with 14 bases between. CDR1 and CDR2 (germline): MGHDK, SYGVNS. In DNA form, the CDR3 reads TGTGCCAGCAGTGAAACTTCCCCGGGGAACTCCTACGAGCAGTACTTC. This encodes CASSETSPGNSYEQYF.

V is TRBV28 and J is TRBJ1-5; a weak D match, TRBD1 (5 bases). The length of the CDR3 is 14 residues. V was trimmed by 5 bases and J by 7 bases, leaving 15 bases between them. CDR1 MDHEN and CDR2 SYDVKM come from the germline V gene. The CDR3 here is CASSANGQSQPQHF. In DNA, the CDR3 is TGTGCCAGCAGTGCGAACGGACAATCCCAGCCCCAGCATTTT.

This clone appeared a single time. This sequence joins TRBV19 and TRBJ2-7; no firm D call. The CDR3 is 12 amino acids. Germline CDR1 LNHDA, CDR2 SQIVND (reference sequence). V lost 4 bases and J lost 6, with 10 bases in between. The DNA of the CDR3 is TGTGCCAGTAGTAGTCGGTCAGGCGAGCAGTACTTC. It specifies CASSSRSGEQYF.

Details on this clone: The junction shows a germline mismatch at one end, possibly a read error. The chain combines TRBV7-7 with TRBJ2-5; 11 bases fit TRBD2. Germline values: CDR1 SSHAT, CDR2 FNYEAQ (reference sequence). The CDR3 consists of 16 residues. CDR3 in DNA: TGTGCTAGCAGCTTTTTAGCGGGGGGGCCAATCGAGACCCAGTACTTC. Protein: CASSFLAGGPIETQYF.

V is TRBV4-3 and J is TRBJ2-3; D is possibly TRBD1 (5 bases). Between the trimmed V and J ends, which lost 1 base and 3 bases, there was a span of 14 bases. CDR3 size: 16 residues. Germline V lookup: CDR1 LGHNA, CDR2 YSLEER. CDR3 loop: CASSQVEGAVTDTQYF. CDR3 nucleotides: TGCGCCAGCAGCCAAGTCGAAGGGGCTGTGACAGATACGCAGTATTTT.

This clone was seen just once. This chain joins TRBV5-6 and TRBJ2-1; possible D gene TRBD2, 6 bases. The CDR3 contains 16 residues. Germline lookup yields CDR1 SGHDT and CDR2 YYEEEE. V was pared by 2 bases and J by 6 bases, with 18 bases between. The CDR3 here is CASSFGWGVEPNEQFF. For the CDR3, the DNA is TGTGCCAGCAGCTTTGGATGGGGGGTCGAACCCAATGAGCAGTTCTTC. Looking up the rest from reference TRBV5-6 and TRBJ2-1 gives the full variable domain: DAGVTQSPTHLIKTRGQQVTLRCSPKSGHDTVSWYQQALGQGPQFIFQYYEEEERQRGNFPDRFSGHQFPNYSSELNVNALLLGDSALYLCASSFGWGVEPNEQFFGPGTRLTVL.

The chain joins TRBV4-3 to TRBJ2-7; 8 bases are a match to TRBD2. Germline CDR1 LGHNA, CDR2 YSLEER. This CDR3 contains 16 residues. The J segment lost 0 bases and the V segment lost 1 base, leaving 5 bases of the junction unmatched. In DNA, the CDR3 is TGCGCCAGCAGCCAAGGAGCGGGGGACCTCTCCTACGAGCAGTACTTC. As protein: CASSQGAGDLSYEQYF.

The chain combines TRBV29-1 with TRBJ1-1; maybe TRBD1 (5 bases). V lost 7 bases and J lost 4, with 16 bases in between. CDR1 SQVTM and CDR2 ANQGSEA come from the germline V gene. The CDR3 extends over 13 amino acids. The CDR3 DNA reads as TGCAGCGCTTCACAGGCGGGAAGCACTGAAGCTTTCTTT. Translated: CSASQAGSTEAFF.

The CDR3: CASSPLGTGGFYEQYF. In nucleotides, the CDR3 is TGTGCCAGCAGTCCACTCGGGACAGGGGGCTTCTACGAGCAGTACTTC. The chain employs TRBV28 and TRBJ2-7, with 12 bases aligning to TRBD1. Germline loops: CDR1 MDHEN, CDR2 SYDVKM. J was trimmed by 3 bases and V by 5 bases; bases with no gene match: 8. The CDR3 has 16 residues.

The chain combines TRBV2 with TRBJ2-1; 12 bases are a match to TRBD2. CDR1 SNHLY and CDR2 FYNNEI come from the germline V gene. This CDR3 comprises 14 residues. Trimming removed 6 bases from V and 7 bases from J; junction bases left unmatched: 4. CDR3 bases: TGTGCCAGCAGGAGGGGGACTAGCGGGAATGAGCAGTTCTTC. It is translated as CASRRGTSGNEQFF. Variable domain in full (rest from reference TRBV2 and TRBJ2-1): EPEVTQTPSHQVTQMGQEVILRCVPISNHLYFYWYRQILGQKVEFLVSFYNNEISEKSEIFDDQFSVERPDGSNFTLKIRSTKLEDSAMYFCASRRGTSGNEQFFGPGTRLTVL.

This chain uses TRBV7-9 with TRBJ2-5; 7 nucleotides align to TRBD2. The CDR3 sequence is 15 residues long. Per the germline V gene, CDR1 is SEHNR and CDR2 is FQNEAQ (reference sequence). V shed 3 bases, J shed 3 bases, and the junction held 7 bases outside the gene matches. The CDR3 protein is CASSFTVAGEETQYF. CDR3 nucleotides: TGTGCCAGCAGCTTTACGGTGGCGGGGGAAGAGACCCAGTACTTC.

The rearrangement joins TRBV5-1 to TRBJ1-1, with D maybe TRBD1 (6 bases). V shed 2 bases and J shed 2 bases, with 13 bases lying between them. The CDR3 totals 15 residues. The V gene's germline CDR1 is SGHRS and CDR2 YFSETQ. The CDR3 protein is CASSFGTTSNTEAFF. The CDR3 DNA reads TGCGCCAGCAGCTTCGGGACAACATCCAACACTGAAGCTTTCTTT.

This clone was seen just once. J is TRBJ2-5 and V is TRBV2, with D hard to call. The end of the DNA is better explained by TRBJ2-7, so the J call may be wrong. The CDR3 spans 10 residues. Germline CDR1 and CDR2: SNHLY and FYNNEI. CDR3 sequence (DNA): TGTGCCAGCGGTCATTACGAGCAGTACTTC. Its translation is CASGHYEQYF.

The CDR3 bases are TGTGCCAGCAGCTTAGGTGGACTAGCGCGCAGGGAGACCCAGTACTTC. It yields the protein CASSLGGLARRETQYF. J is TRBJ2-5 and V is TRBV11-2; 9 bases map to TRBD2. The junction had 8 bases not matched to a gene; V was cut back by 1 base and J by 5 bases. CDR1 and CDR2 from the germline V gene are SGHAT and FQNNGV. The CDR3 spans 16 residues. Full variable domain (remainder filled in from reference TRBV11-2 and TRBJ2-5): EAGVAQSPRYKIIEKRQSVAFWCNPISGHATLYWYQQILGQGPKLLIQFQNNGVVDDSQLPKDRFSAERLKGVDSTLKIQPAKLEDSAVYLCASSLGGLARRETQYFGPGTRLLVL.

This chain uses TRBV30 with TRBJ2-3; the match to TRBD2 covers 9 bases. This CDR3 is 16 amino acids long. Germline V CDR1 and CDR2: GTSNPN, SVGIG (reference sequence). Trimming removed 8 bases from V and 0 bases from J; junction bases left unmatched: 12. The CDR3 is CAGGWGSGSSTDTQYF. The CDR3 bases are TGTGCCGGGGGTTGGGGTAGCGGGAGTAGCACAGATACGCAGTATTTT.

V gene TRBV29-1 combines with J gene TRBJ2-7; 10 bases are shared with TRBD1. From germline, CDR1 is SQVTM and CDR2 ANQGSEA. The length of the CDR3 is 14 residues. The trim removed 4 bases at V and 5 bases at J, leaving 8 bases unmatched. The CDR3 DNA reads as TGCAGCGTTGCCTGGACAGGGGGTTTCAACGAGCAGTACTTC. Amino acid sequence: CSVAWTGGFNEQYF.

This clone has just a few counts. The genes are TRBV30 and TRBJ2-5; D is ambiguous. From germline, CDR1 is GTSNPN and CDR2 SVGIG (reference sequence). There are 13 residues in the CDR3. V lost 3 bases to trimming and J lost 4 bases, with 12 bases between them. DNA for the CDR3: TGTGCCTGGAGGAAAAAAGCGACAGAGACCCAGTACTTC. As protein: CAWRKKATETQYF.

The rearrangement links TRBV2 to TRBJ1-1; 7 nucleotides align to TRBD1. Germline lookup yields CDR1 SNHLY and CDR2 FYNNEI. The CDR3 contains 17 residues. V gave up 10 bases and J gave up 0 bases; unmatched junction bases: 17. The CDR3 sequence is CATLEGTATLMNTEAFF. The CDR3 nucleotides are TGTGCCACCCTGGAGGGGACAGCCACCCTCATGAACACTGAAGCTTTCTTT.

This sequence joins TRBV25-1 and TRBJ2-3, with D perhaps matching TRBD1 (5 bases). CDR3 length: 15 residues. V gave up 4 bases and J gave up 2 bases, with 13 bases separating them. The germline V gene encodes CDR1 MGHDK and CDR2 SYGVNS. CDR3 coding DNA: TGTGCCAGCAGTGGGTCCGACAGAAACACAGATACGCAGTATTTT. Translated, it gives CASSGSDRNTDTQYF.

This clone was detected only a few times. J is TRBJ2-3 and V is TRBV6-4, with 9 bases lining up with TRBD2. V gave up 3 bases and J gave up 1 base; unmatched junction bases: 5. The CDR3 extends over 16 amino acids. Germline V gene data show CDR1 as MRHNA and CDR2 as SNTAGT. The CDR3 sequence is CASSESPSGGTDTQYF. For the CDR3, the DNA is TGTGCCAGCAGTGAGTCCCCTAGCGGGGGCACAGATACGCAGTATTTT.

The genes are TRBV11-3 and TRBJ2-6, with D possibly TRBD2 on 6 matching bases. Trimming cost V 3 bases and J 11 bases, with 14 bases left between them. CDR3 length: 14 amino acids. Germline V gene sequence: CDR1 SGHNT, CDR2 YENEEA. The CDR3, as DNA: TGTGCCAGCAGCTTGGTAGCGGATAGTGACGTCCTGACTTTC. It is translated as CASSLVADSDVLTF.

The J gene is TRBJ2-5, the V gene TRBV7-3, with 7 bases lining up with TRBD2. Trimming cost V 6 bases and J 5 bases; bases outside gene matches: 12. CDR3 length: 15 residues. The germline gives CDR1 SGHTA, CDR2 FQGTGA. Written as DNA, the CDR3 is TGTGCCAGCAGTCCAGTGGGCGGGAGCGGTGAGACCCAGTACTTC. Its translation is CASSPVGGSGETQYF.

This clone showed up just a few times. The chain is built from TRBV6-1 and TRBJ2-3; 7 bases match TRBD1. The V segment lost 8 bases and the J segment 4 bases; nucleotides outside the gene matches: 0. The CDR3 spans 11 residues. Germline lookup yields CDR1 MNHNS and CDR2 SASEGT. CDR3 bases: TGTGCCAGCGGACAGGCAGATACGCAGTATTTT. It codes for CASGQADTQYF.

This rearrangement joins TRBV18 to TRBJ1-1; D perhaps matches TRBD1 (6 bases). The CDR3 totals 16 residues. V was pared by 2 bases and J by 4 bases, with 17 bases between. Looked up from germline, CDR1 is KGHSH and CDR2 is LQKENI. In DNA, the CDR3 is TGTGCCAGCTCACCAACCCTTTCCAGGGGTAGCACTGAAGCTTTCTTT. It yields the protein CASSPTLSRGSTEAFF.

CDR3 sequence reads: CASTVTGVFGTEAFF. CDR3 sequence (DNA): TGTGCCAGCACCGTCACAGGGGTTTTTGGCACTGAAGCTTTCTTT. The chain has TRBV7-8 and TRBJ1-1, with TRBD1 identical over 7 bases. With 7 bases clipped from V and 4 bases from J, the junction kept 12 bases outside the gene matches. The CDR3 runs 15 residues. Germline V gives CDR1 SGHVS, CDR2 FQNEAQ.